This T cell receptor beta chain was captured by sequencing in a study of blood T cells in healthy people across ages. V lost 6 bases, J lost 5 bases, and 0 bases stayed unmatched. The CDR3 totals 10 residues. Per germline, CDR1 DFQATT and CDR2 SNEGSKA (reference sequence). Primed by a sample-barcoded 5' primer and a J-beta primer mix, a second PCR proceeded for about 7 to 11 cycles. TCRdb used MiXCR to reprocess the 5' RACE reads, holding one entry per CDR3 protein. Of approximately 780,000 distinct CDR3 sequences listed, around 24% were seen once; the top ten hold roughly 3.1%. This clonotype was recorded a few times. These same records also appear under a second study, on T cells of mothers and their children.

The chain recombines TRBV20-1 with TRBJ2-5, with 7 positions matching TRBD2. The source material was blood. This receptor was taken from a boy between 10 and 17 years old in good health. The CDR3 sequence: CSAGGETQYF. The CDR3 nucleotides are TGCAGTGCGGGGGGGGAGACCCAGTACTTC.